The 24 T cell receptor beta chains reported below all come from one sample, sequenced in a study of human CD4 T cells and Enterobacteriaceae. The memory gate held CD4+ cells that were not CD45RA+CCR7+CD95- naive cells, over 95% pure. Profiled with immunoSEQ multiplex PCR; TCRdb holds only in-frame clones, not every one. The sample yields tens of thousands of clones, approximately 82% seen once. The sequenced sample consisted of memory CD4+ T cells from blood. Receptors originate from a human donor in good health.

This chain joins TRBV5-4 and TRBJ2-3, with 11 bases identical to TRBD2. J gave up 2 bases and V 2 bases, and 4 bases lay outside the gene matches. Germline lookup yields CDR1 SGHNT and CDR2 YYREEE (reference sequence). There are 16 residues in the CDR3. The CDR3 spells CASSFGTSGATDTQYF. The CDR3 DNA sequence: TGTGCCAGCAGCTTCGGGACTAGCGGTGCCACAGATACGCAGTATTTT.

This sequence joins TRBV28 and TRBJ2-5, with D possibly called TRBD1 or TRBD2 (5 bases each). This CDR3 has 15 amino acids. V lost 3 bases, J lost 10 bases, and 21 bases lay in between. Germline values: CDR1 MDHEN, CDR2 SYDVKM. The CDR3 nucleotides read TGTGCCAGCAGTTTGAGGGACCGACAGCCAGCAGACCAGTACTTC. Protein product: CASSLRDRQPADQYF.

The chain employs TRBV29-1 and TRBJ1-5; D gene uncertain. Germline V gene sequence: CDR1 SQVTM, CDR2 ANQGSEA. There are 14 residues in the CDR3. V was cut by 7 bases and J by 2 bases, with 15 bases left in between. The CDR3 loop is CSAAFSGGNQPQHF. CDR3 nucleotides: TGCAGCGCTGCCTTTTCGGGCGGCAATCAGCCCCAGCATTTT.

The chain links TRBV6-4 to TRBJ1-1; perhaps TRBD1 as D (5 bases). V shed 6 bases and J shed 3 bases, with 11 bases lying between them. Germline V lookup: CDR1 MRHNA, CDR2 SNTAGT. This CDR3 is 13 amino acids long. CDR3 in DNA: TGTGCCAGCAGATCATTAGGGGACACTGAAGCTTTCTTT. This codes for CASRSLGDTEAFF.

This CDR3 is CASSSPGQGWAEQFF. CDR3 bases: TGTGCCAGCAGTTCTCCGGGACAGGGCTGGGCTGAGCAGTTCTTC. The gene calls are TRBV28 and TRBJ2-1, with 9 nucleotides matching TRBD1. With V trimmed by 4 bases and J by 9 bases, 10 bases remained unmatched. The CDR3 runs 15 residues. Germline CDR1 and CDR2: MDHEN and SYDVKM. Full variable domain (rest looked up from reference TRBV28 and TRBJ2-1): DVKVTQSSRYLVKRTGEKVFLECVQDMDHENMFWYRQDPGLGLRLIYFSYDVKMKEKGDIPEGYSVSREKKERFSLILESASTNQTSMYLCASSSPGQGWAEQFFGPGTRLTVL.

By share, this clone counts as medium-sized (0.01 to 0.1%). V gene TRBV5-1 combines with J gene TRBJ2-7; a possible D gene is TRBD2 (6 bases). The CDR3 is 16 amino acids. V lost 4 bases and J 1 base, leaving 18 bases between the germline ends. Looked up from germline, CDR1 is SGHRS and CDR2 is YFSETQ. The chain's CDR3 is CASSPVFGRDSYEQYF. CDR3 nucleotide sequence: TGCGCCAGCAGCCCGGTCTTCGGGCGGGATTCCTACGAGCAGTACTTC.

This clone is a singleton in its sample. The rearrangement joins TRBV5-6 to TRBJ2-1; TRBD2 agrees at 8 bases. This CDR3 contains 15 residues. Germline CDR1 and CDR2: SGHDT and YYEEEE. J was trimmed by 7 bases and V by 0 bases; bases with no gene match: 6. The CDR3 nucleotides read TGTGCCAGCAGCTTGGCGGGAGGGCCTGGAAATGAGCAGTTCTTC. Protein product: CASSLAGGPGNEQFF.

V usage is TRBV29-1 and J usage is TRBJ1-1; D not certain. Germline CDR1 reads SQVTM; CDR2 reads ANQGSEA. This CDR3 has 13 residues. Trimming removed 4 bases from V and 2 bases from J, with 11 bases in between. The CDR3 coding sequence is TGCAGCGTTGCACAGTCACCCAACACTGAAGCTTTCTTT. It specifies CSVAQSPNTEAFF.

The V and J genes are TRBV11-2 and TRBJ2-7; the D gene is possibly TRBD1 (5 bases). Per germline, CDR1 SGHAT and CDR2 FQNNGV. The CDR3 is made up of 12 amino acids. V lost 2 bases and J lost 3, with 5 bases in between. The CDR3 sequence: CASSLQGYEQYF. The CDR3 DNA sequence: TGTGCCAGCAGCTTACAGGGCTACGAGCAGTACTTC.

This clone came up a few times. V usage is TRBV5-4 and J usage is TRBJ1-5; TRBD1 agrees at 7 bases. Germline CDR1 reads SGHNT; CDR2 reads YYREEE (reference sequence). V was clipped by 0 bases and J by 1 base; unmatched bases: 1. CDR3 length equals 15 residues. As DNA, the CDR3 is TGTGCCAGCAGCTTGGACAGGGGAAGCAATCAGCCCCAGCATTTT. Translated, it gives CASSLDRGSNQPQHF.

The CDR3 reads CASSPDLSNQPQHF. CDR3 coding DNA: TGTGCCAGCTCACCTGATTTGAGCAATCAGCCCCAGCATTTT. V and J are TRBV18 and TRBJ1-5; D unresolved. Germline V gives CDR1 KGHSH, CDR2 LQKENI. The CDR3 is made up of 14 amino acids. V shed 3 bases and J shed 1 base, with 7 bases lying between them.

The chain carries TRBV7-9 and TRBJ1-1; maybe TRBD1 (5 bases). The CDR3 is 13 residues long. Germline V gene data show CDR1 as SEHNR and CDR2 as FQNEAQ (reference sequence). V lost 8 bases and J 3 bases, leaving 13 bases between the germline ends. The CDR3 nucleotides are TGTGCCAGCGGCGTACGGGGGGACACTGAAGCTTTCTTT. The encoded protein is CASGVRGDTEAFF.

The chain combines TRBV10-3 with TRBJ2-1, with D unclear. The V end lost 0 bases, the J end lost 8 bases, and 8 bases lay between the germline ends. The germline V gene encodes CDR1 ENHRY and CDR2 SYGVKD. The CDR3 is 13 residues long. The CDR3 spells CAISESLRHEQFF. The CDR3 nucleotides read TGTGCCATCAGTGAGTCGCTACGACATGAGCAGTTCTTC.

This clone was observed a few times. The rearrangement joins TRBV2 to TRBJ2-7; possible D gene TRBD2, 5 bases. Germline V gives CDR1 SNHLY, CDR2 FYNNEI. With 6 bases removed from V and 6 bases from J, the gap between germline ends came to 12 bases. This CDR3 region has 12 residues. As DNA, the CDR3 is TGTGCCAGCAGACTAGTTCAGAGCGAGCAGTACTTC. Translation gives CASRLVQSEQYF.

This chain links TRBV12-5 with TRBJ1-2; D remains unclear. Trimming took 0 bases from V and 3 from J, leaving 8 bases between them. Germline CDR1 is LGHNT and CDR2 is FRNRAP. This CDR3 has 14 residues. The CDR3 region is CASGLVRSDYGYTF. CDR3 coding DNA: TGTGCTAGTGGTTTGGTAAGGTCAGACTATGGCTACACCTTC.

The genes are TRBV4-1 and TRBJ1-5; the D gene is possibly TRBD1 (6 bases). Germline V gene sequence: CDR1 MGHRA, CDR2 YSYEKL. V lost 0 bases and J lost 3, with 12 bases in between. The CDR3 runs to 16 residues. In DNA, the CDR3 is TGCGCCAGCAGCCAAGAGGCGGACAGAGACAATCAGCCCCAGCATTTT. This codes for CASSQEADRDNQPQHF.

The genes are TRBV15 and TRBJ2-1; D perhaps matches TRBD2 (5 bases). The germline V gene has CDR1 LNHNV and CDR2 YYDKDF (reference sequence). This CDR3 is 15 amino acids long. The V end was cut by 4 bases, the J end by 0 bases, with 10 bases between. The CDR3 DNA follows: TGTGCCACCAGCAAAAGCGGTAGCTCCTACAATGAGCAGTTCTTC. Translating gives CATSKSGSSYNEQFF.

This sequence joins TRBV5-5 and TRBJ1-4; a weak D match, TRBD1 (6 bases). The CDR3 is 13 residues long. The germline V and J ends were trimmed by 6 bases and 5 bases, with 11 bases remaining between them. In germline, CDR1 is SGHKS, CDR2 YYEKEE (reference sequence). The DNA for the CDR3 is TGTGCCAGCACCGAACAGGGCAATGAAAAACTGTTTTTT. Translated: CASTEQGNEKLFF.

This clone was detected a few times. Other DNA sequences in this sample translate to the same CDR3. CDR3 DNA: TGTGCCAGCAGCCGGGACAGGGGTTTGTCCGAGCAGTACTTC. Its translation is CASSRDRGLSEQYF. The chain has TRBV6-5 and TRBJ2-7; 10 bases line up with TRBD1. The length of the CDR3 is 14 residues. CDR1 and CDR2 (germline): MNHEY, SVGAGI. V lost 6 bases and J lost 6; bases outside the gene matches: 8.

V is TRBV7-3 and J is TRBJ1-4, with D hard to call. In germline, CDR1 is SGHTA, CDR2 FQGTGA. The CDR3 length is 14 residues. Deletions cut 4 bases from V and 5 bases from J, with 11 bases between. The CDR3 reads CASSYGDINEKLFF. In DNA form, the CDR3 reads TGTGCCAGCAGCTACGGAGATATAAATGAAAAACTGTTTTTT.

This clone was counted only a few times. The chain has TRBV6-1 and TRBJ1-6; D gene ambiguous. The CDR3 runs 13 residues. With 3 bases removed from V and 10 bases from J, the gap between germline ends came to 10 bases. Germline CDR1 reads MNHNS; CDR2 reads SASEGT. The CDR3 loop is CASSDRLDSPLHF. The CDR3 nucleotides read TGTGCCAGCAGTGACAGACTAGACTCACCCCTCCACTTT.

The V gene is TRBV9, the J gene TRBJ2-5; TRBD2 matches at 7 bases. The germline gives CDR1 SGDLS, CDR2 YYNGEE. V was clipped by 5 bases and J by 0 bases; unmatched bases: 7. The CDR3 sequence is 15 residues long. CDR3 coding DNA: TGTGCCAGCAGTGGGGGAGGGAGGTACCAAGAGACCCAGTACTTC. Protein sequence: CASSGGGRYQETQYF.

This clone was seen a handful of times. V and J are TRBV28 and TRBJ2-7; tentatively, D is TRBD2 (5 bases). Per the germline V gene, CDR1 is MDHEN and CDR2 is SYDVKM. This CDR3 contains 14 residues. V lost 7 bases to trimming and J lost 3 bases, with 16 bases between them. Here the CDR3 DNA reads TGTGCCAGCACTCTATTCCGGGAAGGCTACGAGCAGTACTTC. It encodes CASTLFREGYEQYF.

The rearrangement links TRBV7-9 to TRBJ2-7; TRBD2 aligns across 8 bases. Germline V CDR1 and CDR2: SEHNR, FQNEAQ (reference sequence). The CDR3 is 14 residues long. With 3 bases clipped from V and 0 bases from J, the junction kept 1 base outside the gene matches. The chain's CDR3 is CASSFTSGSYEQYF. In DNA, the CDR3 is TGTGCCAGCAGCTTTACTAGCGGCTCCTACGAGCAGTACTTC.